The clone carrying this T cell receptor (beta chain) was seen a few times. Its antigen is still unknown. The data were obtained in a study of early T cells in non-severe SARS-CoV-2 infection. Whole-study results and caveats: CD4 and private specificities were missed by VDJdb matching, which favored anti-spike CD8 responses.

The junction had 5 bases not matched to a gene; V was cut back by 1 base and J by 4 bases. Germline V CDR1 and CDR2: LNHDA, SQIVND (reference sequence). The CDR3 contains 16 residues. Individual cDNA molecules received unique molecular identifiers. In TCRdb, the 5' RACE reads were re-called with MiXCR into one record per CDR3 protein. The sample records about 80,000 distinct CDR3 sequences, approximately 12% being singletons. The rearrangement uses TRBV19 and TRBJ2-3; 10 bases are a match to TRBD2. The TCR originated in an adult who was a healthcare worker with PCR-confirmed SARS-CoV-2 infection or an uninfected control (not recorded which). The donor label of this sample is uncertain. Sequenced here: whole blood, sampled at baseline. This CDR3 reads CASSIVLAGAADTQYF. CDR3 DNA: TGTGCCAGTAGTATAGTCCTAGCGGGGGCTGCAGATACGCAGTATTTT.